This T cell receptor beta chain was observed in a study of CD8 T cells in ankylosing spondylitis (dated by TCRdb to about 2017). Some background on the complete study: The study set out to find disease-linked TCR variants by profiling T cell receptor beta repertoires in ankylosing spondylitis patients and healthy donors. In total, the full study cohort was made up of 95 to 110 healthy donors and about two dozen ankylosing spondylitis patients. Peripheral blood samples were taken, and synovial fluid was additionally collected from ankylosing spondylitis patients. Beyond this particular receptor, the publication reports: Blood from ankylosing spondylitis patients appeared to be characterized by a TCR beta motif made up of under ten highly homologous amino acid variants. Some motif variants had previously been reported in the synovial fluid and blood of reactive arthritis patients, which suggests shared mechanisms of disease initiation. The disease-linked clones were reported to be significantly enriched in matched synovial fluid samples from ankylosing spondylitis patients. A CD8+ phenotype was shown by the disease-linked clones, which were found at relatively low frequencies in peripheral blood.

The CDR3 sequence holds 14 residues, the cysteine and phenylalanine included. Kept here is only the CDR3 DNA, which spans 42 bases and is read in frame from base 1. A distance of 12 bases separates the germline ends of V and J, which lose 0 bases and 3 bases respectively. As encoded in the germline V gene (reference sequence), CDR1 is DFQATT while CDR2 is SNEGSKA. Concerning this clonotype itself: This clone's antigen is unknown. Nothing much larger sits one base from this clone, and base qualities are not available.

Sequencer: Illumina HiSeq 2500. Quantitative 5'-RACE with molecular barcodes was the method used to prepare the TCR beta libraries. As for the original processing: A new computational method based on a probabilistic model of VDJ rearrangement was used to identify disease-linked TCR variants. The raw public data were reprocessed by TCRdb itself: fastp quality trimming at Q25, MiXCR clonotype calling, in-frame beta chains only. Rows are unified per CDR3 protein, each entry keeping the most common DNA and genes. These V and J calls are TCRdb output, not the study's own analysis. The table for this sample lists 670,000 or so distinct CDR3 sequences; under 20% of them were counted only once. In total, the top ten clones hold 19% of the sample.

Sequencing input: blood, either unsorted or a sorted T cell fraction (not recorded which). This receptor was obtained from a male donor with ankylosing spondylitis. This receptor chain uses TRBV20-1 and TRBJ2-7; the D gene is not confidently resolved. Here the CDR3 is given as CSAREWGGHYEQYF. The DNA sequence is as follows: TGCAGTGCTAGAGAATGGGGTGGTCACTACGAGCAGTACTTC.